The present T cell receptor (beta chain) was sequenced within a study of T-cell memory formation after mild COVID-19. The wider study: TCR clusters were mostly confined to one donor each.

V shed 4 bases and J 5 bases; nucleotides not matched to a gene: 9. The CDR3 spans 15 residues. Remarks on this clonotype: Its antigen is not identified.

Points from the study as a whole: Mainly in CM and EM were contracting CD4+ clones; CD8+ were in EMRA. Cross-reactive memory seemingly joined, as some responding clones were found in pre-infection memory.

From the 5' RACE reads, TCRdb called clonotypes with MiXCR, one entry per CDR3 protein. The data show around 140,000 distinct CDR3 sequences, 15% to 20% seen once. The chain is built from TRBV12-3 or TRBV12-4 and TRBJ1-1; 8 nucleotides agree with TRBD1. Sequences were obtained from PBMCs or a T cell subset sorted from them (not recorded which). This TCR was recovered from an adult woman who had mild COVID-19 (a few samples of this study predate the infection). Cell type and time point are not known. The CDR3: CASSSGTGRRTEAFF. CDR3 sequence (DNA): TGTGCCAGCAGTTCGGGGACAGGTCGAAGGACTGAAGCTTTCTTT.